These T cell receptor beta chains were read from a single sample in a study of neurological immune-mediated disorders. From the 5' RACE reads, TCRdb called clonotypes with MiXCR, one entry per CDR3 protein. The sample yields some 60,000 distinct CDR3 sequences, 2.5% seen once. What was sequenced was PBMCs. These receptor sequences come from a man aged 50 to 60 with multiple sclerosis. Each CDR3 is given with its conserved first and last residue. The D gene is left open where the match is weak. The size field is filled for only some rows; it gives once, few, many or a size class.

>TRBV5-1|TRBD1|many|TRBJ2-7
CASSLGWQGAHEQYF
>TRBV20-1|.|many|TRBJ2-2
CSARVQGRSAGELFF
>TRBV7-9|.|many|TRBJ1-1
CASSHSNPKAFF
>TRBV7-2|.|many|TRBJ2-7
CASSSTSVAEQYF
>TRBV29-1|.|many|TRBJ1-1
CSVLGVGNTEAFF
>TRBV20-1|TRBD2|many|TRBJ2-5
CSARVSGVLQYF
>TRBV4-1|TRBD1|many|TRBJ1-5
CASSQRRVGQGKDQPQHF
>TRBV20-1|TRBD1|many|TRBJ2-7
CSAPGQSSYEQYF
>TRBV7-8|.|many|TRBJ2-3
CASSLATGMGGGDTQYF
>TRBV18|TRBD1|few|TRBJ1-6
CASSRDRAGNSPLHF
>TRBV20-1|.|many|TRBJ1-2
CSASTRHGVGYTF
>TRBV5-5|.|many|TRBJ2-2
CASSLLAGDVGELFF
>TRBV5-1|.|few|TRBJ2-3
CASSLEDRGGDTQYF
>TRBV12-3/TRBV12-4|.|many|TRBJ1-6
CASRPGHRSPLHF
>TRBV4-3|.|many|TRBJ1-1
CASSPRFGEAFF
>TRBV5-1|TRBD2|many|TRBJ2-5
CASSVSGGVQETQYF
>TRBV5-1|TRBD1|many|TRBJ1-1
CASSLPGQGNTEAFF
>TRBV5-1|.|many|TRBJ2-1
CASSSSTIQFF
>TRBV20-1|TRBD2|many|TRBJ2-7
CSARAGTSGTYEQYF
>TRBV4-1|.|few|TRBJ2-7
CASSHNRGLLSSYEQYF
>TRBV6-6|.|many|TRBJ2-7
CASSSGQFEWYF
>TRBV30|.|many|TRBJ2-2
CAWSVSTGELFF
>TRBV4-2|TRBD1|many|TRBJ2-2
CASSPQDRGRTGELFF
>TRBV18|TRBD1|many|TRBJ1-1
CASSSTGGKTEAFF
>TRBV12-3/TRBV12-4|TRBD2|many|TRBJ2-7
CASSLRGGGTSYEQYF
>TRBV6-5|TRBD2|many|TRBJ2-1
CASSDSGGGYNEQFF
>TRBV12-3/TRBV12-4|.|many|TRBJ1-5
CASSFDHSNQPQHF
>TRBV24-1|TRBD1|many|TRBJ1-5
CATSAGGTGSNQPQHF
>TRBV5-6|.|many|TRBJ1-1
CASSLMGRAGAFF
>TRBV27|.|many|TRBJ1-6
CASSPFPRRVHGSPLHF
>TRBV12-3/TRBV12-4|.|many|TRBJ1-2
CASSLRTVSGYTF
>TRBV19|.|.|TRBJ2-1
CASSFSRFNEQFF
>TRBV10-2|TRBD2|many|TRBJ2-2
CASSPGTSGGELFF
>TRBV12-3/TRBV12-4|.|many|TRBJ1-2
CASTRTVNYGYTF
>TRBV5-1|TRBD2|many|TRBJ2-7
CASSLLAGASYEQYF
>TRBV20-1|.|many|TRBJ2-5
CSASPIQGGQETQYF
>TRBV28|.|many|TRBJ1-6
CASRYNTPGPLHF
>TRBV18|.|.|TRBJ2-2
CASSRYDRNIPGELFF
>TRBV6-5|.|many|TRBJ2-2
CASRLTPVSSGELFF
>TRBV7-6|TRBD2|many|TRBJ2-7
CASSPLTSPYEQYF
>TRBV20-1|.|many|TRBJ2-5
CSARGRQTQETQYF
>TRBV12-3/TRBV12-4|TRBD1|many|TRBJ1-6
CASSPQGANSPLHF
>TRBV6-2/TRBV6-3|TRBD1|many|TRBJ1-6
CASTDRTGSNSPLHF
>TRBV12-3/TRBV12-4|.|many|TRBJ1-3
CASSFRFSGNTIYF
>TRBV5-1|TRBD1|many|TRBJ2-7
CASRAGTGYGVGYEQYF
>TRBV5-1|TRBD1|many|TRBJ2-2
CASSPRQGMAGELFF
>TRBV6-6|TRBD1|many|TRBJ1-4
CASRDRGEKLFF
>TRBV12-3/TRBV12-4|.|many|TRBJ1-1
CASSLAGGFEAFF
>TRBV7-9|TRBD2|many|TRBJ2-7
CASSLGLAGGPDEQYF
>TRBV3-1|.|many|TRBJ1-5
CASSPRQPQHF
>TRBV4-2|.|many|TRBJ2-5
CASSHSRGPQETQYF
>TRBV29-1|.|.|TRBJ2-1
CSVAYLTNGVNEQFF
>TRBV5-1|.|many|TRBJ1-1
CASSLDGGNTEAFF
>TRBV20-1|.|many|TRBJ2-7
CSAWDGAYEQYF
>TRBV18|TRBD2|many|TRBJ2-7
CASSPPTSGGAVYF
>TRBV10-3|.|many|TRBJ2-6
CAISETGNSGANVLTF
>TRBV29-1|.|many|TRBJ1-1
CSVGVANTEAFF
>TRBV20-1|TRBD2|few|TRBJ2-7
CSAGIAGGPVEQYF
>TRBV7-2|TRBD2|many|TRBJ2-3
CASTRLAGGDTQYF